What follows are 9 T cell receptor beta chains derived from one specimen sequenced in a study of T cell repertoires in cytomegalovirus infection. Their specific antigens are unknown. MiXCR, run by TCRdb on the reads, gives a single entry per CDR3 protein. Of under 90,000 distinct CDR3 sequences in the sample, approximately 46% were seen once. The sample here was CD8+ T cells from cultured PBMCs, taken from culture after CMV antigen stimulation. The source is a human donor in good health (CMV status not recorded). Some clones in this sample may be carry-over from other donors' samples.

CDR3 region: CASSYSTQNEQFF. The CDR3, as DNA: TGTGCCAGCAGTTACTCGACGCAAAATGAGCAGTTCTTC. The chain recombines TRBV6-5 with TRBJ2-1; D unresolved. This CDR3 has 13 residues. The germline V gene has CDR1 MNHEY and CDR2 SVGAGI. V lost 0 bases, J lost 7 bases, and 7 bases lay in between.

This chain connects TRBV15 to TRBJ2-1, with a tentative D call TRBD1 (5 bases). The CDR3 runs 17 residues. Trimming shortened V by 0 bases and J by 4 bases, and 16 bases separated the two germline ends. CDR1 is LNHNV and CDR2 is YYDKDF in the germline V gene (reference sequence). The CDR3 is CATSREALGVGYNEQFF. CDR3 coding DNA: TGTGCCACCAGCAGAGAGGCCCTAGGGGTCGGTTACAATGAGCAGTTCTTC.

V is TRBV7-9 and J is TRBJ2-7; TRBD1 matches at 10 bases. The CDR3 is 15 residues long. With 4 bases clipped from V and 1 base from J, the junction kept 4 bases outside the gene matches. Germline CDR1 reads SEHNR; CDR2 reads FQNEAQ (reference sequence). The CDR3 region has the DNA TGTGCCAGCAGCTCGCCGGGACAGGGGTCCTACGAGCAGTACTTC. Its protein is CASSSPGQGSYEQYF. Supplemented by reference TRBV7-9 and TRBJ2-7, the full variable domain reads DTGVSQNPRHKITKRGQNVTFRCDPISEHNRLYWYRQTLGQGPEFLTYFQNEAQLEKSRLLSDRFSAERPKGSFSTLEIQRTEQGDSAMYLCASSSPGQGSYEQYFGPGTRLTVT.

Here the CDR3 reads CASSHEGLKQFF. CDR3 nucleotides: TGCGCCAGCAGCCACGAGGGGTTGAAGCAGTTCTTC. The chain joins TRBV4-1 to TRBJ2-1; D may be TRBD1 or TRBD2 (5 bases each). V lost 3 bases to trimming and J lost 11 bases, with 11 bases between them. Germline V gene data show CDR1 as MGHRA and CDR2 as YSYEKL. The CDR3 totals 12 residues.

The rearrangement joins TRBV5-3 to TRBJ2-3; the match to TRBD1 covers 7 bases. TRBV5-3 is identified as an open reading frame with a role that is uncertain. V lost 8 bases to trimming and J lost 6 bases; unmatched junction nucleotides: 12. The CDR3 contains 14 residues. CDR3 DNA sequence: TGTGCCAGCAGCCATCATGGGGGACAGGATACGCAGTATTTT. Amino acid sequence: CASSHHGGQDTQYF.

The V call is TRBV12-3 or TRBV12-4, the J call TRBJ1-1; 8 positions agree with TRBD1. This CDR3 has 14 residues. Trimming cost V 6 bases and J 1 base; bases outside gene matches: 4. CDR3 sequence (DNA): TGTGCCAGCAGGATTGGACAGGGGAACACTGAAGCTTTCTTT. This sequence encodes CASRIGQGNTEAFF.

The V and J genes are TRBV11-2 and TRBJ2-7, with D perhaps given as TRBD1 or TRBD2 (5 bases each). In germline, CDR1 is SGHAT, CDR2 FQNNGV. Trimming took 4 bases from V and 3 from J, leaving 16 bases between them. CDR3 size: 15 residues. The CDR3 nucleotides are TGTGCCAGCAGCTCATGGGACGGGGAAAACTACGAGCAGTACTTC. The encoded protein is CASSSWDGENYEQYF.

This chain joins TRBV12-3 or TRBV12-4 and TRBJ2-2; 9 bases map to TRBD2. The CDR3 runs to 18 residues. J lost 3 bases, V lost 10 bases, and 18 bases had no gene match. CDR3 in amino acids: CATAPVKTSGEDTGELFF. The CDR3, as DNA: TGTGCCACCGCACCCGTGAAGACTAGCGGAGAGGACACCGGGGAGCTGTTTTTT.

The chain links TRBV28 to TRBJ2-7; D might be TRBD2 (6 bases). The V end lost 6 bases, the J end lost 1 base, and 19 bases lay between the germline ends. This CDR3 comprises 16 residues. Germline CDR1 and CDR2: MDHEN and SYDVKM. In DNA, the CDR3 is TGTGCCAGCAGCCCCGGGATAGGGGAGGATTCCTACGAGCAGTACTTC. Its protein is CASSPGIGEDSYEQYF.